A selection of T cell receptor beta chains follows, all from one sample in a study of spatial heterogeneity in lung cancer. TCRdb analysed the 5' RACE reads with MiXCR anew, one entry per CDR3 protein. Here the sample spans tens of thousands of distinct CDR3 sequences, approximately 6.8% being singletons. This material consisted of PBMCs, taken at surgery. Every receptor here comes from a female donor with early-stage non-small cell lung cancer. Each CDR3 is given with its conserved first and last residue. A D gene is named only where the DNA matches it firmly. Expanded clones get a size class; other rows say once, few or many, or leave the size out.

D	J	size	V	DNA	CDR3
NA	TRBJ2-6	many	TRBV29-1	TGCAGCGTTGTTTCCGGAGCTGGGGCCAACGTCCTGACTTTC	CSVVSGAGANVLTF
NA	TRBJ2-7	NA	TRBV12-3/TRBV12-4	TGTGCCAGCAGTTTCGGGCTGCCCTACGAGCAGTACTTC	CASSFGLPYEQYF
NA	TRBJ1-2	few	TRBV10-3	TGTGCCATCAGTGAGTCAGGCGACTCCTATGGCTACACCTTC	CAISESGDSYGYTF
TRBD1	TRBJ1-1	many	TRBV11-2	TGTGCCAGCAGCTGGGGGGGACAGAAGAACACTGAAGCTTTCTTT	CASSWGGQKNTEAFF
NA	TRBJ1-1	many	TRBV12-3/TRBV12-4	TGTGCCAGCAGTCAGACAGCGAACACTGAAGCTTTCTTT	CASSQTANTEAFF
TRBD2	TRBJ2-7	many	TRBV18	TGTGCCAGCTCACCTGGACTAGCGGGGGGGAGCTCCTACGAGCAGTACTTC	CASSPGLAGGSSYEQYF
NA	TRBJ2-4	NA	TRBV28	TGTGCCAGCAGCACCTTAACGGGGCGAAACATTCAGTACTTC	CASSTLTGRNIQYF
NA	TRBJ1-1	many	TRBV5-1	TGCGCCAGCAGGGTGACGGGACACCCCAGCACTGAAGCTTTCTTT	CASRVTGHPSTEAFF
NA	TRBJ2-1	many	TRBV29-1	TGCAGCGTCGGGGGAGCAGACTCCTACAATGAGCAGTTCTTC	CSVGGADSYNEQFF
NA	TRBJ1-5	NA	TRBV20-1	TGCAGTGCTAGAGATTTAGGACAGCCGAATCAGCCCCAGCATTTT	CSARDLGQPNQPQHF
NA	TRBJ2-1	NA	TRBV7-2	TGTGCCAGCAGCTTTAGCTCGGGGGACAATGAGCAGTTCTTC	CASSFSSGDNEQFF
NA	TRBJ2-7	many	TRBV21-1	TGTGCCAGCAGCAACCCCCTGGACAGGGACAGAGGCGAGCAGTACTTC	CASSNPLDRDRGEQYF
NA	TRBJ1-5	NA	TRBV6-6	TGTGCCAGCAAGGCCGGGGGTACAAGCAATCAGCCCCAGCATTTT	CASKAGGTSNQPQHF
TRBD1	TRBJ2-7	many	TRBV7-6	TGTGCCAGCAGCTTAATGAGTGGTTCGGGGACAGCCTACGAGCAGTACTTC	CASSLMSGSGTAYEQYF
NA	TRBJ2-7	many	TRBV20-1	TGCAGTGCTAGTCCCGGGTACGGCGAGCAGTACTTC	CSASPGYGEQYF
TRBD2	TRBJ2-3	few	TRBV7-2	TGTGCCAGCACCTCCAGCGGGGGGCTGCCCACAGATACGCAGTATTTT	CASTSSGGLPTDTQYF
TRBD1	TRBJ1-4	many	TRBV25-1	TGTGCCAAAAGGGGACAGTCGAATGAAAAACTGTTTTTT	CAKRGQSNEKLFF
TRBD1	TRBJ1-2	few	TRBV7-9	TGTGCCAGCAGCTGGGGCGGGGACAGGGTCGATGGCTACACCTTC	CASSWGGDRVDGYTF
NA	TRBJ2-5	NA	TRBV4-3	TGCGCCAGCAGCCGCCTTGGGCGAGAGACCCAGTACTTC	CASSRLGRETQYF
TRBD2	TRBJ2-1	many	TRBV6-5	TGTGCCAGCCGCAACGTGGATAGCGGGGGGAGGAATGAGCAGTTCTTC	CASRNVDSGGRNEQFF